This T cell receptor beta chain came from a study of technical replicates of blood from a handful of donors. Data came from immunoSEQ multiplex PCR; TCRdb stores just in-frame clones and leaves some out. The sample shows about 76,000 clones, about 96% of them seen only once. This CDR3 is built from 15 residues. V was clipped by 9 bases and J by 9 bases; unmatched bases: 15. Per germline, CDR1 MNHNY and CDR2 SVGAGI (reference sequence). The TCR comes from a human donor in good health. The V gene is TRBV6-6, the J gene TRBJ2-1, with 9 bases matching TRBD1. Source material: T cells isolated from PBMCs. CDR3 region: CASCVRDRAGSEQFF. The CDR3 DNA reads TGTGCCAGTTGCGTAAGGGACAGGGCGGGGAGTGAGCAGTTCTTC.